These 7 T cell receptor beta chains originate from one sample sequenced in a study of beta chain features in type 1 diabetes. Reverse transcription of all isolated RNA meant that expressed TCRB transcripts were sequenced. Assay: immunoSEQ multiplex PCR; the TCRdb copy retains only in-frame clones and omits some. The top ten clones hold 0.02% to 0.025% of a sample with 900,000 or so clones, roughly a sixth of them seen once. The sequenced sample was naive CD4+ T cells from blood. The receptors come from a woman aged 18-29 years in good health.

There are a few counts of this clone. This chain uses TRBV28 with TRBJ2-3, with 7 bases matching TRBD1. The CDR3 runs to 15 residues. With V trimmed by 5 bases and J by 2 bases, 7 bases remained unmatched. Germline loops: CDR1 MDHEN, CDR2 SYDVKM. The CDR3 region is CASSRTGGITDTQYF. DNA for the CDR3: TGTGCCAGCAGTCGGACAGGTGGAATCACAGATACGCAGTATTTT.

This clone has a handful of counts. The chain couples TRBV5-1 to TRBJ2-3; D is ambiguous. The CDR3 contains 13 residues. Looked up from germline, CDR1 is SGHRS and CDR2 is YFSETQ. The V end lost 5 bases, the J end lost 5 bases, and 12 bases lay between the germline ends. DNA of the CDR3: TGCGCCAGCAGGGAATGGAACGAAGATACGCAGTATTTT. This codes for CASREWNEDTQYF.

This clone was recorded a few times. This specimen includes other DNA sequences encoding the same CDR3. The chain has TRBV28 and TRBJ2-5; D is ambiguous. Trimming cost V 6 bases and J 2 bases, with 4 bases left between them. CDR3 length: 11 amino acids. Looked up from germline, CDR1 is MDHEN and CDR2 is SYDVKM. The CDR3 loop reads CASSLQETQYF. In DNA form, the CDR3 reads TGTGCCAGCAGCCTTCAAGAGACCCAGTACTTC.

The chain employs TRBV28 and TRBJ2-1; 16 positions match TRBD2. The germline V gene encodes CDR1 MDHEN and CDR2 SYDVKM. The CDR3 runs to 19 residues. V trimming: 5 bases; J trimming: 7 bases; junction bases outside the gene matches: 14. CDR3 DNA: TGTGCCAGCAGTCGCGAGACCGGGACTAGCGGGAGGGTTAGGAATGAGCAGTTCTTC. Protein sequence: CASSRETGTSGRVRNEQFF.

The DNA of the CDR3 is TGTGCCAGCAGCCGGGAGTACTCCTACGAGCAGTACTTC. Translating gives CASSREYSYEQYF. The chain is built from TRBV21-1 and TRBJ2-7; the D call in the table, TRBD2, was not verified against the DNA. TRBV21-1 is flagged as a pseudogene. The CDR3 has 13 amino acids.

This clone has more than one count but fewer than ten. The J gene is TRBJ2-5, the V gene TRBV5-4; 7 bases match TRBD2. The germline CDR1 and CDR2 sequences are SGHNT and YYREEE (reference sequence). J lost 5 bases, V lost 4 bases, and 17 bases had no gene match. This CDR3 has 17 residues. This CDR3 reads CASSRSLVGGVDETQYF. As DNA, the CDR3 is TGTGCCAGCAGCAGGTCACTAGTTGGGGGGGTAGATGAGACCCAGTACTTC.

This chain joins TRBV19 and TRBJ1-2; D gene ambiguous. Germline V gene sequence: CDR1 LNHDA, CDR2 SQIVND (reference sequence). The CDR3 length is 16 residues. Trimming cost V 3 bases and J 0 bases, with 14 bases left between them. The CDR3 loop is CASSMLGARANYGYTF. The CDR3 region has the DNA TGTGCCAGTAGTATGTTGGGCGCTCGCGCTAACTATGGCTACACCTTC. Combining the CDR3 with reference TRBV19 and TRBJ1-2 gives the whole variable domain DGGITQSPKYLFRKEGQNVTLSCEQNLNHDAMYWYRQDPGQGLRLIYYSQIVNDFQKGDIAEGYSVSREKKESFPLTVTSAQKNPTAFYLCASSMLGARANYGYTFGSGTRLTVV.